This TCR beta chain was documented in a study of OX40 agonist ivuxolimab in advanced cancers. Study details: Ivuxolimab was delivered to patients intravenously every 2 weeks at doses spanning 0.01 to 10 mg/kg. Dose-escalation patients were diagnosed with hepatocellular carcinoma, melanoma, renal cell cancer or head and neck cancer.

From germline, CDR1 is MGHRA and CDR2 YSYEKL. V lost 4 bases to trimming and J lost 8 bases, with 6 bases between them. The CDR3 consists of 11 residues. Generated by immunoSEQ multiplex PCR, the TCRdb table keeps only in-frame clones and is missing some. The repertoire holds more than 15,000 clones, with around 80% as singletons. The V and J genes are TRBV4-1 and TRBJ2-1; D gene ambiguous. The receptor was isolated from an adult with an advanced solid tumor such as melanoma, head and neck, liver or kidney cancer. The sequencing used CD4+ or CD8+ T cells sorted from blood, collected in a trial of the OX40 agonist ivuxolimab. CDR3 region: CASSRGDEQFF. Written as DNA, the CDR3 is TGCGCCAGCAGCCGAGGCGATGAGCAGTTCTTC.